The present TCR beta chain was sequenced within a study of T cells in Graves' hyperthyroidism and ophthalmopathy (dated by TCRdb to about 2019). Regarding the study in general: Peripheral blood samples were taken at initial diagnosis, before any treatment was given. To identify TCR V-J signatures that set the groups apart, the researchers used a discovery cohort of 95 to 100 patients, made up of 43 with Graves' ophthalmopathy and 57 with stable Graves' hyperthyroidism. Prospective prediction of ophthalmopathy was tested in an independent validation cohort consisting of about 20 hyperthyroidism patients and around 16 patients who later progressed to ophthalmopathy. The roughly 91 discovery patients were randomly divided into training and test sets at a 7:3 ratio. In six Graves' hyperthyroidism patients, the study also compared T-cell repertoires from thyroid tissue with T-cell repertoires from blood. After sampling, hyperthyroidism patients received methimazole starting at 30 mg daily, and ophthalmopathy patients received high-dose intravenous methylprednisolone. TCR Vbeta CDR3 sequencing of fewer than 150 peripheral blood samples (approximately 44 ophthalmopathy, 75 to 80 hyperthyroidism and some 17 progressor patients) is reported in the paper. Study-wide findings and limitations: Most expanded thyroid clonotypes (frequency above 0.001) were also detected in blood, a finding suggesting that blood repertoires may reflect thyroid immune responses. No statistical method was used to fix the sample size in advance, and group allocation was not hidden from the investigators. In validation, progression to ophthalmopathy was predicted by the model with roughly 71% sensitivity and just over 72% specificity, a median of roughly 6 months before onset. A model built on a 13 V-J signature distinguished ophthalmopathy from stable hyperthyroidism, reaching 87.88% sensitivity and 81.08% specificity in cross-validation and 80%/75% in testing.

The TCR beta CDR3 regions were amplified from RNA transcripts. For the first round of RT-PCR on the TCR CDR3, the HTBI primer set was used together with the Qiagen OneStep RT-PCR kit. Libraries were constructed in a second round of multiplex PCR, after which size selection and purification were performed. Libraries were sequenced paired-end with 100 bp reads on an Illumina HiSeq2000. Per the source publication's procedure: SOAPnuke was used to process the raw data, removing reads that contained adapters or uncalled bases, had a mean Phred below 15, or lacked an exact match to the constant primer or identifier. COPE v1.2.5 was used to merge the high-quality paired reads, and each unique nucleotide sequence was defined as a clonotype. MiTCR v1.1 was used to align clonotypes to the IMGT TRBV, TRBD and TRBJ reference segments. Analysis was restricted to V-J combinations with a frequency above 0.0001, which covered 98% to 99.2% of repertoires. The TCS score was defined as F50 (clonal expansion) divided by E x V (chaos), with BLOSUM62-based TCRdist calculated between CDR3 peptides within each V-J. Welch's t-statistics and random forest reduced roughly 500 V-J features to some 14, which were used in a naive Bayes classifier (R e1071). TCRdb reran the public reads through fastp at Q25 and MiXCR, keeping productive beta chains. Rows with one shared CDR3 protein collapse into an entry with the most common genes and DNA. TCRdb, not the original authors, processed these V and J calls. The sample table records more than 500,000 distinct CDR3 sequences; approximately 16% of these occur just once. 29% of the sample belongs to the ten largest clones.

V is pared back by 6 bases and J by 3 bases, with 16 bases lying between the germline termini. The CDR3, from cysteine to phenylalanine, totals 15 residues. The entry retains the CDR3 DNA only, 45 bases that are in frame from base 1. The germline V gene provides CDR1 LGHNT and CDR2 FRNRAP. Moderately to severely active disease, a Clinical Activity Score of at least 3, a NOSPECS grade of at least 4, and a duration under 3 months were present in ophthalmopathy patients. Exclusion was applied to patients with uncontrolled infections, other autoimmune diseases, pregnancy or lactation. Diagnoses were based on clinical symptoms, serum thyroxine and TRAb, thyroid ultrasound and orbital computed tomography. PBMCs were separated from under 11 ml of fresh peripheral blood using Ficoll-Paque density gradient centrifugation. Total RNA was extracted using Trizol reagent, and RNA quality was assessed on an Agilent 2100 Bioanalyzer.

This clonotype was counted a few times. What this receptor recognizes is not known. No quality values exist for individual bases; no much larger clone is one base distant. This sequence was found in a woman in her 30s with Graves' ophthalmopathy. Recombination connected TRBV12-5 to TRBJ2-3; no D segment can be confidently identified. Source material: blood. The DNA is as follows: TGTGCTAGTGGACCCGGCCTATCCGAAACAGATACGCAGTATTTT. Its product reads: CASGPGLSETDTQYF.